This entry lists 21 T cell receptor beta chains sequenced from one sample in a study of blood T cell repertoires in COVID-19 (TCRdb year 2020). Library creation used the immunoSEQ multiplex PCR assay. TCRdb provides this immuneACCESS table in a form limited to in-frame rearrangements. Some clones are lacking; in checked studies, under half of them reflect an unresolved V gene, and why the rest are absent is not known. In this sample the table shows roughly 100,000 clones, approximately 84% of which occur a single time. The ten largest clones take up about 10% of the sample. The material sequenced was peripheral blood. These receptors all come from a middle-aged man with active or convalescent COVID-19.

V and J are TRBV7-7 and TRBJ2-5; 10 bases match TRBD1. The CDR3 sequence is 13 residues long. The V gene's germline CDR1 is SSHAT and CDR2 FNYEAQ (reference sequence). Losses at the gene ends were 11 bases for V and 9 bases for J; bases not matched to a gene: 12. In DNA form, the CDR3 reads TGTGCCGGGGACAGGGGCCCCCAAGGGGCCCAGTACTTC. This translates into CAGDRGPQGAQYF.

The V call is TRBV25-1, the J call TRBJ2-7; D possibly corresponds to TRBD1 (5 bases). V was cut by 6 bases and J by 6 bases, with 12 bases left in between. The CDR3 runs 12 residues. CDR1 MGHDK and CDR2 SYGVNS come from the germline V gene. The CDR3 is CASSPGRAEQYF. The CDR3 DNA sequence: TGTGCCAGCAGCCCGGGCAGGGCCGAGCAGTACTTC.

This chain connects TRBV3-1 (or the pseudogene TRBV3-2) to TRBJ2-5, with D possibly matching TRBD1 (6 bases). Germline V CDR1 and CDR2: LGHDT, YNNKEL (reference sequence). The germline V and J ends were trimmed by 6 bases and 0 bases, with 20 bases remaining between them. CDR3 length equals 17 residues. CDR3 sequence (DNA): TGTGCCAGCAGTCCCCCCCGGGACAAAGACTACCAAGAGACCCAGTACTTC. Its translation is CASSPPRDKDYQETQYF.

V usage is TRBV11-1 and J usage is TRBJ1-1; 7 bases fit TRBD1. The CDR3 contains 14 residues. Trimming at V came to 6 bases and at J to 2 bases, leaving 6 bases not matched to a gene. Germline assignment: CDR1 SGHAT and CDR2 FQDESV (reference sequence). The CDR3 loop reads CASRSTGLNTEAFF. The CDR3 bases are TGTGCCAGCAGATCGACAGGGTTAAACACTGAAGCTTTCTTT. Full variable domain (missing parts from reference TRBV11-1 and TRBJ1-1): EAEVAQSPRYKITEKSQAVAFWCDPISGHATLYWYRQILGQGPELLVQFQDESVVDDSQLPKDRFSAERLKGVDSTLKIQPAELGDSAMYLCASRSTGLNTEAFFGQGTRLTVV.

The rearrangement uses TRBV7-3 and TRBJ1-5; TRBD1 agrees at 10 bases. The CDR3 has 18 amino acids. Trimming took 5 bases from V and 1 from J; bases not matched to a gene: 11. CDR1 SGHTA and CDR2 FQGTGA come from the germline V gene. The CDR3 sequence is CASSPPFRDRGSNQPQHF. In DNA form, the CDR3 reads TGTGCCAGCAGCCCCCCCTTCAGGGACAGGGGAAGCAATCAGCCCCAGCATTTT.

The chain joins TRBV5-1 to TRBJ2-7; 9 bases are a match to TRBD1. This CDR3 is built from 16 residues. The germline CDR1 and CDR2 sequences are SGHRS and YFSETQ. With V trimmed by 0 bases and J by 3 bases, 7 bases remained unmatched. CDR3 residues: CASSLGNRDRDYEQYF. The CDR3 region has the DNA TGCGCCAGCAGCTTGGGCAACCGGGACAGGGACTACGAGCAGTACTTC.

The rearrangement links TRBV12-3 or TRBV12-4 to TRBJ1-2; tentatively, D is TRBD1 (6 bases). Trimming stripped 5 bases from V and 6 bases from J, with 13 bases between. The CDR3 runs to 13 residues. This CDR3 is CASSPRRGNGYTF. For the CDR3, the DNA is TGTGCCAGCAGTCCCAGAAGGGGGAATGGCTACACCTTC.

This chain uses TRBV18 with TRBJ1-3; 10 nucleotides agree with TRBD1. V lost 3 bases to trimming and J lost 2 bases; unmatched junction nucleotides: 4. CDR1 and CDR2 (germline): KGHSH, LQKENI. The CDR3 has 16 residues. The chain's CDR3 is CASSPRDRGPGNTIYF. CDR3 DNA: TGTGCCAGCTCACCTAGGGACAGGGGCCCTGGAAACACCATATATTTT. Using reference TRBV18 and TRBJ1-3 for the parts outside the CDR3, the full variable domain is NAGVMQNPRHLVRRRGQEARLRCSPMKGHSHVYWYRQLPEEGLKFMVYLQKENIIDESGMPKERFSAEFPKEGPSILRIQQVVRGDSAAYFCASSPRDRGPGNTIYFGEGSWLTVV.

The J gene is TRBJ2-3, the V gene TRBV4-1; D remains ambiguous. The V end lost 0 bases, the J end lost 0 bases, and 10 bases lay between the germline ends. CDR3 size: 16 residues. Germline V gene data show CDR1 as MGHRA and CDR2 as YSYEKL. The CDR3 nucleotides are TGCGCCAGCAGCCAAGATTTCGGAGAAAGCACAGATACGCAGTATTTT. It codes for CASSQDFGESTDTQYF.

This chain links TRBV5-1 with TRBJ2-3; no firm D call. Between the trimmed V and J ends, which lost 3 bases and 3 bases, there was a span of 11 bases. The CDR3 is made up of 14 amino acids. Germline V gene data show CDR1 as SGHRS and CDR2 as YFSETQ. The CDR3 here is CASSSADNTDTQYF. In DNA form, the CDR3 reads TGCGCCAGCAGCTCCGCCGACAATACAGATACGCAGTATTTT.

The chain is built from TRBV6-1 and TRBJ2-2; 7 bases are a match to TRBD2. This CDR3 has 20 amino acids. Germline lookup yields CDR1 MNHNS and CDR2 SASEGT. J gave up 6 bases and V 4 bases, and 23 bases lay outside the gene matches. The DNA for the CDR3 is TGTGCCAGCAGTGGAAACTCACCCGGCAGGACTAGATTGGTCTCCGGGGAGCTGTTTTTT. This codes for CASSGNSPGRTRLVSGELFF.

CDR3 protein: CASSLPSAGGGEQYF. The CDR3 bases are TGTGCCAGCAGTTTACCCTCGGCAGGGGGCGGCGAGCAGTACTTC. The gene calls are TRBV28 and TRBJ2-7; 8 positions agree with TRBD1. This CDR3 region has 15 residues. V was clipped by 2 bases and J by 6 bases; unmatched bases: 9. Germline V gene lookup returns CDR1 MDHEN and CDR2 SYDVKM.

V is TRBV2 and J is TRBJ2-5; TRBD1 aligns across 7 bases. Per germline, CDR1 SNHLY and CDR2 FYNNEI. The CDR3 sequence is 14 residues long. Trimming cost V 4 bases and J 3 bases; bases outside gene matches: 5. This chain's CDR3 is CASSGRTGEETQYF. CDR3 nucleotides: TGTGCCAGCAGTGGACGGACAGGTGAAGAGACCCAGTACTTC.

CDR3 nucleotides: TGTGCCAGCACCCAGAGGCGGGACAGGGTTTTTTCTGGGGCAGATACGCAGTATTTT. This translates into CASTQRRDRVFSGADTQYF. The gene calls are TRBV21-1 and TRBJ2-3; TRBD1 reflects the table's D call only, with no check against the DNA. TRBV21-1 is a known pseudogene. The CDR3 loop spans 19 amino acids.

The chain employs TRBV19 and TRBJ1-1; D might be TRBD1 (5 bases). Trimming took off 9 bases at V and 1 base at J, with 12 bases between the two ends. This CDR3 is built from 13 residues. Germline values: CDR1 LNHDA, CDR2 SQIVND (reference sequence). CDR3 region: CASVNRRNTEAFF. The CDR3 nucleotides are TGTGCCAGCGTCAACAGGCGGAACACTGAAGCTTTCTTT.

The chain joins TRBV19 to TRBJ1-6; D gene ambiguous. The CDR3 has 13 amino acids. From germline, CDR1 is LNHDA and CDR2 SQIVND (reference sequence). Trimming shortened V by 3 bases and J by 8 bases, and 8 bases separated the two germline ends. CDR3 DNA: TGTGCCAGTAGTATCCGGGGTGATTCACCCCTCCACTTT. Protein: CASSIRGDSPLHF. The entire variable domain, with the rest obtained from reference TRBV19 and TRBJ1-6, is as follows: DGGITQSPKYLFRKEGQNVTLSCEQNLNHDAMYWYRQDPGQGLRLIYYSQIVNDFQKGDIAEGYSVSREKKESFPLTVTSAQKNPTAFYLCASSIRGDSPLHFGNGTRLTVT.

V usage is TRBV6-5 and J usage is TRBJ1-1, with 8 bases that match TRBD1. With 7 bases clipped from V and 4 bases from J, the junction kept 11 bases outside the gene matches. Germline-derived CDR1 and CDR2 are MNHEY and SVGAGI. The CDR3 runs 15 residues. The CDR3 coding sequence is TGTGCCAGCAAACCTCCGACAGGGGAAGCCACTGAAGCTTTCTTT. Translated: CASKPPTGEATEAFF.

This rearrangement joins TRBV14 to TRBJ1-1, with a weak D call TRBD1 (5 bases). Trimming pared 5 bases from V and 6 bases from J, leaving 22 bases between. Germline loops: CDR1 SGHDN, CDR2 FVKESK. This CDR3 is 16 amino acids long. CDR3 in amino acids: CASSKSVGGRAAEAFF. In DNA, the CDR3 is TGTGCCAGCAGCAAGAGCGTCGGGGGTAGGGCTGCTGAAGCTTTCTTT.

The chain couples TRBV4-2 to TRBJ2-1, with 13 bases that match TRBD2. Germline V lookup: CDR1 LGHNA, CDR2 YNFKEQ. This CDR3 comprises 21 residues. The V segment lost 4 bases and the J segment 0 bases; nucleotides outside the gene matches: 15. CDR3 protein: CASSLNPTSGGAIYSYNEQFF. The CDR3 DNA follows: TGTGCCAGCAGCCTAAACCCTACTAGCGGGGGGGCCATCTACTCCTACAATGAGCAGTTCTTC.

The chain uses TRBV7-2 and TRBJ2-7; TRBD2 is a possible D gene (6 bases). The germline gives CDR1 SGHTA, CDR2 FQGNSA. The CDR3 runs to 16 residues. V was pared by 0 bases and J by 4 bases, with 16 bases between. The CDR3 coding sequence is TGTGCCAGCAGCTTAGCCCCCCTTGGCGGGGAATACGAGCAGTACTTC. Protein product: CASSLAPLGGEYEQYF.

The table lists this clone with a few counts. V is TRBV27 and J is TRBJ1-1; 7 nucleotides match TRBD1. The CDR3 contains 16 residues. Germline CDR1 is MNHEY and CDR2 is SMNVEV (reference sequence). With 6 bases clipped from V and 1 base from J, the junction kept 11 bases outside the gene matches. DNA for the CDR3: TGTGCCAGCAGCCGTAACGACAGGGTCGGGAACACTGAAGCTTTCTTT. It translates to CASSRNDRVGNTEAFF.